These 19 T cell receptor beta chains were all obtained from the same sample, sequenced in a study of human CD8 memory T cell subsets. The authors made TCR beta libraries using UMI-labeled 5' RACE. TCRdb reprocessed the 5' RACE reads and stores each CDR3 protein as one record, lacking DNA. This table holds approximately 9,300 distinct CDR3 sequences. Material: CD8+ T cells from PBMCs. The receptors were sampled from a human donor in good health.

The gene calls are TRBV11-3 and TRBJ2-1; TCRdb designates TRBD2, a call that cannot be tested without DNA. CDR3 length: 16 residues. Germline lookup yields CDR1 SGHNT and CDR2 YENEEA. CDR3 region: CASSFSLAGGSNEQFF.

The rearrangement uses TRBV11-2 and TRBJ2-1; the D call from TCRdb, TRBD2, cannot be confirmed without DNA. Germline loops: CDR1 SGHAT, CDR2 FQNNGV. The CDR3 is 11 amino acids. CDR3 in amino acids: CASSFPAQQFF.

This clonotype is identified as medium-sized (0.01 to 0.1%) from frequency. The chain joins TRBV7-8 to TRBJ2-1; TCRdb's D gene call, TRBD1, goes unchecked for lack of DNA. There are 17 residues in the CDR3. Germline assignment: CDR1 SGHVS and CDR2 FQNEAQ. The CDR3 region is CASSLAPGGGSYNEQFF.

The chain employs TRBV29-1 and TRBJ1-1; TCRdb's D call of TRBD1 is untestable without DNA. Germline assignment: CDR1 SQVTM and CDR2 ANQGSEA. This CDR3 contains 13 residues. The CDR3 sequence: CSPKRGVETEAFF.

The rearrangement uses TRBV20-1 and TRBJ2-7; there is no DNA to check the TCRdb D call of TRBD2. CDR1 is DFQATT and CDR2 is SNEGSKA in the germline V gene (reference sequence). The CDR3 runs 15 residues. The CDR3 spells CSARDLGGGTYEQYF.

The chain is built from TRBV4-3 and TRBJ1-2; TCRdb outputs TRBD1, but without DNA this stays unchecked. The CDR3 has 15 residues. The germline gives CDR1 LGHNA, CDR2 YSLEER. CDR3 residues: CASSQDRTGGYGYTF.

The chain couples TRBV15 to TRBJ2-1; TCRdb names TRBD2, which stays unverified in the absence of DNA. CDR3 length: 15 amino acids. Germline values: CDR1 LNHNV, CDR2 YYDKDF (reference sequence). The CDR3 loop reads CATSLLAQPYNEQFF. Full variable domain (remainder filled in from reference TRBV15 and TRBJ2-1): DAMVIQNPRYQVTQFGKPVTLSCSQTLNHNVMYWYQQKSSQAPKLLFHYYDKDFNNEADTPDNFQSRRPNTSFCFLDIRSPGLGDTAMYLCATSLLAQPYNEQFFGPGTRLTVL.

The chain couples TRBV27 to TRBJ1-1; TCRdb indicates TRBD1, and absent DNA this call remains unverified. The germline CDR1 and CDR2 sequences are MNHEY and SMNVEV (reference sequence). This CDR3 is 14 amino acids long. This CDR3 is CASSFEGGFTEAFF.

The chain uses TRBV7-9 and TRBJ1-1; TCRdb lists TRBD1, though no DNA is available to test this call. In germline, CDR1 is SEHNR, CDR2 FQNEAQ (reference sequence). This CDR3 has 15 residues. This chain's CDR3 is CASSGSGTGITEAFF.

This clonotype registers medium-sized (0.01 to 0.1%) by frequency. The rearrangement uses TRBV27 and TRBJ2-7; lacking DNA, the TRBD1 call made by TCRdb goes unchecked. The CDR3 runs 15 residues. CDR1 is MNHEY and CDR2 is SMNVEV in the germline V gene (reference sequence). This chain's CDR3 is CASSLIRDATYEQYF.

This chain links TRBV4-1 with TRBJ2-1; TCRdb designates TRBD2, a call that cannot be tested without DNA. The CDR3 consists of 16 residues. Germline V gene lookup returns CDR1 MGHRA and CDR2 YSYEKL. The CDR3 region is CASSRVAGGPRDEQFF.

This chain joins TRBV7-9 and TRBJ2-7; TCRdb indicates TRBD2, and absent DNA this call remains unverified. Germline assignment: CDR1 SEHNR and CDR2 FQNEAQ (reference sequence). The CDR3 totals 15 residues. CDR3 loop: CASSTSSGGDYEQYF.

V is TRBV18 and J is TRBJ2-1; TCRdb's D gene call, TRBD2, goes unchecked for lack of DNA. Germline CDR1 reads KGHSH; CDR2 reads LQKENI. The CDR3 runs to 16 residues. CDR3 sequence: CASSPPGSSSGHEQFF.

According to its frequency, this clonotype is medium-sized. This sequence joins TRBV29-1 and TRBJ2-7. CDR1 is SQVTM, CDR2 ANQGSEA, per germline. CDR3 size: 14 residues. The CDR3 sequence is CSVEGAQSSYEQYF.

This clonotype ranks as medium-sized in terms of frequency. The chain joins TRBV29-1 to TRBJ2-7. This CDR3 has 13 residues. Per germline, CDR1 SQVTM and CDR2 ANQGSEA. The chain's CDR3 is CSVEGSSSYEQYF.

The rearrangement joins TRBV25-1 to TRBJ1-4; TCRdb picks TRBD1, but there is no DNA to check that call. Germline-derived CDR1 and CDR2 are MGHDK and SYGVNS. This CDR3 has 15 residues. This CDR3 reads CASSRETGLNEKLFF.

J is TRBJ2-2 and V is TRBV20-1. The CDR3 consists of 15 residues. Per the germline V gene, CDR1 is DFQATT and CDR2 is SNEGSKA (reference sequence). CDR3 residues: CSARDPDHLTGELFF.

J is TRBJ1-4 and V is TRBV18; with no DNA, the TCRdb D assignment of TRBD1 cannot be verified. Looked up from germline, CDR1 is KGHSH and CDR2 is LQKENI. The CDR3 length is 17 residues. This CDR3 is CASSPLGTGATNEKLFF.

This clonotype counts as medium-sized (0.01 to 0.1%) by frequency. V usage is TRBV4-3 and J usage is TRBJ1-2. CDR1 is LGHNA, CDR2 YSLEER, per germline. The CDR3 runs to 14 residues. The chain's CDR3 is CASSQDRGSYGYTF.